The rows below give T cell receptor beta chains drawn from one sample of a study of T cell changes during pregnancy in multiple sclerosis. Profiling relied on immunoSEQ multiplex PCR, and the TCRdb table lists in-frame clones only, not all of them. The data hold under 45,000 clones, with 90% to 95% observed a single time. Specimen: CD4+ T cells from peripheral blood mononuclear cells, collected in the third trimester of pregnancy. The origin of the receptors is a female donor in good health, enrolled as a control in a pregnancy study. The CDR3 runs from the conserved cysteine through the conserved F or W. A D gene is named only where the DNA matches it firmly. A row's size may be missing; if present it is once, few, many or a size class.

clone size: once
D gene: TRBD1
J gene: TRBJ1-1
V gene: TRBV6-6
CDR3 protein: CASSYLTGGNTEAFF
CDR3 DNA: TGTGCCAGCAGTTACCTTACAGGGGGCAACACTGAAGCTTTCTTT

clone size: NA
D gene: NA
J gene: TRBJ2-2
V gene: TRBV29-1
CDR3 protein: CSGGTGLRTGELFF
CDR3 DNA: TGCAGCGGGGGAACAGGGTTGAGAACCGGGGAGCTGTTTTTT

clone size: NA
D gene: NA
J gene: TRBJ2-7
V gene: TRBV7-9
CDR3 protein: CASSSRGGGPYEQYF
CDR3 DNA: TGTGCCAGCAGCTCCCGAGGGGGTGGACCCTACGAGCAGTACTTC

clone size: NA
D gene: NA
J gene: TRBJ2-7
V gene: TRBV2
CDR3 protein: CASMTQGISYEQYF
CDR3 DNA: TGTGCCAGCATGACGCAGGGGATTTCCTACGAGCAGTACTTC

clone size: NA
D gene: NA
J gene: TRBJ2-7
V gene: TRBV6-1
CDR3 protein: CATFTFGGGGNEQYF
CDR3 DNA: TGTGCCACCTTTACTTTCGGGGGAGGGGGGAACGAGCAGTACTTC

clone size: NA
D gene: NA
J gene: TRBJ2-2
V gene: TRBV6-4
CDR3 protein: CASSDSGGWLWVF
CDR3 DNA: TGTGCCAGCAGTGACTCGGGAGGATGGCTGTGGGTTTTT

clone size: NA
D gene: NA
J gene: TRBJ1-6
V gene: TRBV20-1
CDR3 protein: CRTRPLHF
CDR3 DNA: TGCAGGACGCGGCCCCTCCACTTT

clone size: few
D gene: TRBD1
J gene: TRBJ2-4
V gene: TRBV5-1
CDR3 protein: CASSLGQGDKNIQYF
CDR3 DNA: TGCGCCAGCAGCTTGGGTCAGGGGGACAAAAACATTCAGTACTTC

clone size: once
D gene: TRBD1
J gene: TRBJ2-1
V gene: TRBV4-2
CDR3 protein: CASSHPGQIYNEQFF
CDR3 DNA: TGTGCCAGCAGCCATCCGGGACAGATATACAATGAGCAGTTCTTC

clone size: NA
D gene: TRBD1
J gene: TRBJ2-5
V gene: TRBV5-4
CDR3 protein: CASRPTGSQETQYF
CDR3 DNA: TGTGCCAGCAGGCCGACAGGGAGTCAAGAGACCCAGTACTTC

clone size: NA
D gene: NA
J gene: TRBJ1-6
V gene: TRBV5-5
CDR3 protein: CASSLGAGADWSSPLHF
CDR3 DNA: TGTGCCAGCAGCTTGGGGGCGGGGGCGGATTGGAGTTCACCCCTCCACTTT

clone size: NA
D gene: TRBD1
J gene: TRBJ1-5
V gene: TRBV19
CDR3 protein: CASSTTGRTQPQHF
CDR3 DNA: TGTGCCAGTAGTACGACAGGGAGAACTCAGCCCCAGCATTTT

clone size: NA
D gene: TRBD1
J gene: TRBJ2-7
V gene: TRBV5-4
CDR3 protein: CASRRQGTSYEQYF
CDR3 DNA: TGTGCCAGCAGGCGACAGGGGACTTCCTACGAGCAGTACTTC

clone size: NA
D gene: NA
J gene: TRBJ1-1
V gene: TRBV5-1
CDR3 protein: CASSQGQNTEAFF
CDR3 DNA: TGCGCCAGCAGCCAGGGACAGAACACTGAAGCTTTCTTT

clone size: NA
D gene: NA
J gene: TRBJ2-6
V gene: TRBV6-5
CDR3 protein: CASSYGFDSGANVLTF
CDR3 DNA: TGTGCCAGCAGTTATGGCTTTGACTCTGGGGCCAACGTCCTGACTTTC

clone size: once
D gene: TRBD2
J gene: TRBJ2-1
V gene: TRBV5-6
CDR3 protein: CASSLAERGQGQFF
CDR3 DNA: TGTGCCAGCAGCTTGGCCGAGCGGGGGCAGGGGCAGTTCTTC

clone size: NA
D gene: NA
J gene: TRBJ2-3
V gene: TRBV19
CDR3 protein: CASRGASPGSTDTQYF
CDR3 DNA: TGTGCCAGTAGGGGTGCAAGCCCGGGGAGCACAGATACGCAGTATTTT

clone size: NA
D gene: NA
J gene: TRBJ2-5
V gene: TRBV5-8
CDR3 protein: CASSLLLTVQETQYF
CDR3 DNA: TGTGCCAGCAGCTTGCTCTTGACAGTTCAAGAGACCCAGTACTTC

clone size: NA
D gene: NA
J gene: TRBJ2-7
V gene: TRBV28
CDR3 protein: CASRPGIHYEQYF
CDR3 DNA: TGTGCCAGCAGACCCGGGATCCACTACGAGCAGTACTTC

clone size: NA
D gene: NA
J gene: TRBJ2-1
V gene: TRBV6-5
CDR3 protein: CASSYGQGRDEQFF
CDR3 DNA: TGTGCCAGCAGTTACGGGCAGGGCAGGGATGAGCAGTTCTTC

clone size: NA
D gene: NA
J gene: TRBJ1-2
V gene: TRBV7-2
CDR3 protein: CASSQAGSYGYTF
CDR3 DNA: TGTGCCAGCAGCCAGGCCGGGAGCTATGGCTACACCTTC

clone size: NA
D gene: TRBD2
J gene: TRBJ2-3
V gene: TRBV2
CDR3 protein: CASSGPAASGGATDTQYF
CDR3 DNA: TGTGCCAGCAGTGGGCCCGCGGCTAGCGGGGGGGCCACAGATACGCAGTATTTT

clone size: NA
D gene: NA
J gene: TRBJ2-6
V gene: TRBV2
CDR3 protein: CASTRNMPSGANVLTF
CDR3 DNA: TGTGCCAGCACCCGGAACATGCCCTCTGGGGCCAACGTCCTGACCTTC

clone size: NA
D gene: TRBD1
J gene: TRBJ2-6
V gene: TRBV7-8
CDR3 protein: CASSLDRGSGANVLTF
CDR3 DNA: TGTGCCAGCAGCTTAGACAGGGGCTCTGGGGCCAACGTCCTGACTTTC

clone size: NA
D gene: NA
J gene: TRBJ2-1
V gene: TRBV6-6
CDR3 protein: CASSPHVAPGAFF
CDR3 DNA: NA

clone size: once
D gene: TRBD1
J gene: TRBJ2-7
V gene: TRBV30
CDR3 protein: CAWSVDPRDRGDEQYF
CDR3 DNA: TGTGCCTGGAGTGTAGACCCACGGGACAGGGGGGACGAGCAGTACTTC

clone size: once
D gene: NA
J gene: TRBJ2-1
V gene: TRBV7-3
CDR3 protein: CASSSPPGQTKFF
CDR3 DNA: TGTGCCAGCAGCTCCCCCCCCGGACAGACTAAGTTCTTC

clone size: NA
D gene: NA
J gene: TRBJ2-1
V gene: TRBV14
CDR3 protein: CASSRKGDSYNEQFF
CDR3 DNA: TGTGCCAGCAGCCGCAAAGGGGATTCCTACAATGAGCAGTTCTTC

clone size: NA
D gene: TRBD1
J gene: TRBJ1-1
V gene: TRBV19
CDR3 protein: CASSNRGRGQTEAFF
CDR3 DNA: TGTGCCAGTAGTAACAGGGGGAGGGGACAGACTGAAGCTTTCTTT